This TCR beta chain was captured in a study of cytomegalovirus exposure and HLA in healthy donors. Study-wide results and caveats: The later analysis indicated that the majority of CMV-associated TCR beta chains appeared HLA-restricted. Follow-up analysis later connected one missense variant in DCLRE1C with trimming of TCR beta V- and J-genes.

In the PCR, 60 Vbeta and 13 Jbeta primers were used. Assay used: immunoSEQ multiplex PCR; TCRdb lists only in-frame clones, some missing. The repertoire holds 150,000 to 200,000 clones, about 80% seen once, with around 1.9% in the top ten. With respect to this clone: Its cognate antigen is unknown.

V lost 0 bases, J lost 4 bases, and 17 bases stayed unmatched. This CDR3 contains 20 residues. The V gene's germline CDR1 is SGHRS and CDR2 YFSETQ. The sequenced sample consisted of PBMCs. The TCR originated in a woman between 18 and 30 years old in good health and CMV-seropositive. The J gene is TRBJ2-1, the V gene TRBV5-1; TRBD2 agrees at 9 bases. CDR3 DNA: TGCGCCAGCAGCTTGGTCGGATTTTGGTCGGGGACTAGCCAATACAATGAGCAGTTCTTC. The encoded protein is CASSLVGFWSGTSQYNEQFF.